This TCR beta chain is from a study of early stage breast cancer tumors. The germline V gene encodes CDR1 SGHAT and CDR2 FQNNGV. V was pared by 3 bases and J by 5 bases, with 18 bases between. The CDR3 runs 16 residues. The table came from immunoSEQ multiplex PCR; TCRdb's copy has only in-frame clones and leaves some out. The sample lists some 4,500 clones, 61% occurring once. Sequencing was carried out using breast tumor tissue. V is TRBV11-2 and J is TRBJ2-3; D perhaps matches TRBD2 (6 bases). This TCR came from a person aged 45 to 59 with breast cancer. The CDR3 nucleotides are TGTGCCAGCAGCTTTCTCCACGGGAGTCTCGGAGATACGCAGTATTTT. Translation gives CASSFLHGSLGDTQYF.